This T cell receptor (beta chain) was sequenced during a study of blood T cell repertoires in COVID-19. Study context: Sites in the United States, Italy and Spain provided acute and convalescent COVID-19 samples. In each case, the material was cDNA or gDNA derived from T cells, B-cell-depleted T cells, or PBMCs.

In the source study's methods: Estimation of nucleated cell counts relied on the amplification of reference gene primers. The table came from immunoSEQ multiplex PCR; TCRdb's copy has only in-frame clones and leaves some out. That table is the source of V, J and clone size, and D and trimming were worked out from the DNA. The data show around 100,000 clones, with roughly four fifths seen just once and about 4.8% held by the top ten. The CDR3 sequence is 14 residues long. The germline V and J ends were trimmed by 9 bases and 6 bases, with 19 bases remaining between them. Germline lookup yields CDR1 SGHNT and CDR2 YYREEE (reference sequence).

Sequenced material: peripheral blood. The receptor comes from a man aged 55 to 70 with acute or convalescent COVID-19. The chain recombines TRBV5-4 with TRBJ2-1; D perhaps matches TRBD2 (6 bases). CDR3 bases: TGTGCCACCCCGGCTCGGGAGAGGTCCAATGAGCAGTTCTTC. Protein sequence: CATPARERSNEQFF.